The sample holds a few counts of the clone carrying this T cell receptor (beta chain). No antigen is known for it. The data were obtained in a study of human T cells and chemical hapten exposure. Study context: After 6 days, upper back 0.01% DPC patch tests were scored.

Germline CDR1 is SGHVS and CDR2 is FNYEAQ. With 2 bases removed from V and 4 bases from J, the gap between germline ends came to 5 bases. There are 12 residues in the CDR3. Findings and caveats of the study: Donors had alopecia, so their immune response may differ from healthy people's.

Under the authors' procedure: TCR counts had a median of about 92,000 per sample and spanned roughly 23,224 to 690,600. TCRdb itself ran the RACE reads through MiXCR, one entry per CDR3 protein. These V and J calls rely on TCRdb rather than the paper's analysis. The data show about 380,000 distinct CDR3 sequences, about 4.8% seen once. Time point noted: patch test 1, 2 weeks after DPC sensitization. Indicated treatment: therapeutic diphenylcyclopropenone sensitization with weekly scalp DPC. The clonotype originates from a woman in her fifties or sixties with alopecia areata. Some clones in this sample may be carry-over from other donors' samples. The V and J genes are TRBV7-6 and TRBJ1-1; D remains ambiguous. Sample: whole blood, taken in connection with sensitization to the hapten diphenylcyclopropenone (DPC). The CDR3 nucleotides are TGTGCCAGCAGCTTACTATCCACTGAAGCTTTCTTT. Its protein product is CASSLLSTEAFF.